A selection of T cell receptor beta chains follows, all from one sample in a study of T cells in Graves' hyperthyroidism and ophthalmopathy. TCRdb reprocessed the multiplex PCR reads via MiXCR and lists one record per CDR3 protein. The data show 500,000 to 550,000 distinct CDR3 sequences, roughly 20% seen once. Sequenced input: blood. The receptors derive from a man between 18 and 29 years old with Graves' hyperthyroidism. Both conserved end residues are part of each CDR3. A D gene is named only where the DNA matches it firmly. Clone sizes are given selectively: once, few, many, or a class where the clone is expanded.

size: few
D: -
J: TRBJ1-6
V: TRBV5-5
DNA: TGTGCCAGCTCCGGTATCTATAATTCACCCCTCCACTTT
CDR3: CASSGIYNSPLHF

size: many
D: -
J: TRBJ1-1
V: TRBV5-1
DNA: TGCGCCAGCAGCCGGGACGGAGTGCCTCTGAACACTGAAGCTTTCTTT
CDR3: CASSRDGVPLNTEAFF

size: -
D: -
J: TRBJ2-7
V: TRBV12-3/TRBV12-4
DNA: TGTGCCAGCACCAATAGTCGGATCGGCTACGAGCAGTACTTC
CDR3: CASTNSRIGYEQYF

size: many
D: TRBD1
J: TRBJ2-2
V: TRBV6-2/TRBV6-3
DNA: TGTGCCAGCAGTTACACAGGGGGAACCGGGGAGCTGTTTTTT
CDR3: CASSYTGGTGELFF

size: many
D: -
J: TRBJ1-1
V: TRBV6-5
DNA: TGTGCCAGCAGTTACGGGAAGAACACTGAAGCTTTCTTT
CDR3: CASSYGKNTEAFF

size: many
D: -
J: TRBJ2-5
V: TRBV28
DNA: TGTGCCAGCAGTGGAGCCCGGGGGCGCGTGGAGACCCAGTACTTC
CDR3: CASSGARGRVETQYF

size: few
D: -
J: TRBJ1-1
V: TRBV29-1
DNA: TGCAGCGCACAGGAAGGAAAGAGGACTGAAGCTTTCTTT
CDR3: CSAQEGKRTEAFF

size: many
D: -
J: TRBJ1-2
V: TRBV6-2/TRBV6-3
DNA: TGTGCCAGCAGCCCGGGGCCTCCTAGGTATGGCTACACCTTC
CDR3: CASSPGPPRYGYTF

size: many
D: -
J: TRBJ1-1
V: TRBV4-1
DNA: TGCGCCAGCGGGGTCCAAATGAAAGCTTTCTTT
CDR3: CASGVQMKAFF

size: many
D: -
J: TRBJ2-6
V: TRBV6-2/TRBV6-3
DNA: TGTGCCAGCAGAAACGGAGGGGCCAACGTCCTGACTTTC
CDR3: CASRNGGANVLTF

size: few
D: -
J: TRBJ2-5
V: TRBV29-1
DNA: TGCAGCGTTCGCCAAAATGAAGAGACCCAGTACTTC
CDR3: CSVRQNEETQYF

size: -
D: -
J: TRBJ2-5
V: TRBV7-9
DNA: TGCGCCAGCAGCACCCCGGAGGGGATAGAGACCCAGTACTTC
CDR3: CASSTPEGIETQYF

size: -
D: -
J: TRBJ2-2
V: TRBV11-2
DNA: TGTGCCAGCAGCTTTATATTTCCGGGACTGGGAAACACCGGGGAGCTGTTTTTT
CDR3: CASSFIFPGLGNTGELFF

size: many
D: -
J: TRBJ2-7
V: TRBV11-1
DNA: TGTGCCAGCAGCTTAAACAGAGACGTCTCCTACGAGCAGTACTTC
CDR3: CASSLNRDVSYEQYF

size: -
D: TRBD1
J: TRBJ1-6
V: TRBV10-3
DNA: TGTGCCATCAGTGAGGGGACAGGGAATTCACCCCTCCACTTT
CDR3: CAISEGTGNSPLHF

size: -
D: -
J: TRBJ2-5
V: TRBV11-2
DNA: TGTGCCAGCAGCCCCGTGGTCAACCTTAGGACGGGGGAGACCCAGTACTTC
CDR3: CASSPVVNLRTGETQYF

size: few
D: -
J: TRBJ2-7
V: TRBV27
DNA: TGTGCCAGCAGTTTATCGGCCGGGGAGCAGTACTTC
CDR3: CASSLSAGEQYF

size: -
D: TRBD1
J: TRBJ1-2
V: TRBV7-2
DNA: TGTGCCAGCAGCTTACAGGTGACAGGGACTTATTTCTACACCTTC
CDR3: CASSLQVTGTYFYTF

size: -
D: -
J: TRBJ1-1
V: TRBV9
DNA: TGTGCCAGCAGCGTAGGGACAGTAATAGGAACTGAAGCTTTCTTT
CDR3: CASSVGTVIGTEAFF

size: many
D: TRBD1
J: TRBJ1-3
V: TRBV12-3/TRBV12-4
DNA: TGTGCCAGCAGACCGCAGGGGGCGGTGGGAAACACCATATATTTT
CDR3: CASRPQGAVGNTIYF

size: many
D: -
J: TRBJ2-7
V: TRBV6-1
DNA: TGTGCCAGCAGTGAAGGGGGGGCCTCCTACGAGCAGTACTTC
CDR3: CASSEGGASYEQYF

size: many
D: -
J: TRBJ1-3
V: TRBV12-3/TRBV12-4
DNA: TGTGCCAGCGGACGGACTGGAGCCGGAAACACCATATATTTT
CDR3: CASGRTGAGNTIYF

size: many
D: TRBD1
J: TRBJ1-2
V: TRBV28
DNA: TGTGCCAGCAGTTTAGGGACAGAATATGGCTACACCTTC
CDR3: CASSLGTEYGYTF

size: few
D: TRBD2
J: TRBJ2-2
V: TRBV28
DNA: TGTGCCAGCAGTTTCGGGCAGCGGGATTCCGGGGAGCTGTTTTTT
CDR3: CASSFGQRDSGELFF

size: many
D: -
J: TRBJ2-7
V: TRBV13
DNA: TGTGCCAGCAGCCCCCCGGTGGACTTGAGGGGGCAGTACTTC
CDR3: CASSPPVDLRGQYF

size: many
D: -
J: TRBJ2-6
V: TRBV28
DNA: TGTGCCAGCAGTCCAGGAGACAGCTCCTCTGGGGCCAACGTCCTGACTTTC
CDR3: CASSPGDSSSGANVLTF

size: many
D: -
J: TRBJ2-7
V: TRBV19
DNA: TGTGCCCCCAAAACTGAGGACGAGCAGTACTTC
CDR3: CAPKTEDEQYF

size: -
D: TRBD1
J: TRBJ1-5
V: TRBV19
DNA: TGTGCCAGTAGCCTCCGGGACAGGGCTCTAATTAGCAATCAGCCCCAGCATTTT
CDR3: CASSLRDRALISNQPQHF

size: many
D: TRBD1
J: TRBJ1-5
V: TRBV7-9
DNA: TGTGCCAGCAGCGATGGGGACAGGGGGCATCAGCCCCAGCATTTT
CDR3: CASSDGDRGHQPQHF

size: few
D: -
J: TRBJ1-1
V: TRBV12-3/TRBV12-4
DNA: TGTGCCAGCATTCTGGACCTACAAACTGAAGCTTTCTTT
CDR3: CASILDLQTEAFF

size: many
D: TRBD1
J: TRBJ1-1
V: TRBV30
DNA: TGTGCCTGGAGGGGGACAGAGGCTCCTGAAGCTTTCTTT
CDR3: CAWRGTEAPEAFF

size: few
D: -
J: TRBJ1-4
V: TRBV6-5
DNA: TGTGCCAGCAGACTCGCCTCCGGGGGGGGAACTAATGAAAAACTGTTTTTT
CDR3: CASRLASGGGTNEKLFF

size: -
D: -
J: TRBJ2-2
V: TRBV27
DNA: TGTGCCAGCAGTTTAGCCTCCAGGTCGAGGGAGCTGTTTTTT
CDR3: CASSLASRSRELFF

size: many
D: -
J: TRBJ1-1
V: TRBV2
DNA: TGTGCCAGCAGTGATCTGGGGGGTGGAGCTTTCTTT
CDR3: CASSDLGGGAFF

size: -
D: -
J: TRBJ1-1
V: TRBV14
DNA: TGTGCCAGCAGCCAGGGTCTGGGGCTGAACACTGAAGCTTTCTTT
CDR3: CASSQGLGLNTEAFF

size: many
D: -
J: TRBJ1-5
V: TRBV12-3/TRBV12-4
DNA: TGTGCCAGCAGTTTAAAGACAGGACATCAGCCCCAGCATTTT
CDR3: CASSLKTGHQPQHF

size: many
D: -
J: TRBJ2-4
V: TRBV30
DNA: TGTGCCTGGAAGGGGGAGTGGTTGGTCATTCAGTACTTC
CDR3: CAWKGEWLVIQYF

size: few
D: -
J: TRBJ2-2
V: TRBV5-4
DNA: TGTGCCAGCAGCTTGGATGCAGCATGGGGGGAGCTGTTTTTT
CDR3: CASSLDAAWGELFF

size: many
D: -
J: TRBJ1-5
V: TRBV4-1
DNA: TGCGCCAGCACCCAATTCGGCGCAGGAAAGATAGGGCATCAGCCCCAGCATTTT
CDR3: CASTQFGAGKIGHQPQHF

size: few
D: TRBD1
J: TRBJ1-5
V: TRBV11-2
DNA: TGTGCCAGCAGCTTAAGGTCGGGACAGAACAATCAGCCCCAGCATTTT
CDR3: CASSLRSGQNNQPQHF

size: many
D: -
J: TRBJ2-2
V: TRBV5-1
DNA: TGCGCCAGCAGCTTGGAGTCCCCGGGGGGGGAGCTGTTTTTT
CDR3: CASSLESPGGELFF

size: few
D: -
J: TRBJ1-2
V: TRBV20-1
DNA: TGCAGTGCCACCCCCGTTACAGATTTCTTCTATGGCTACACCTTC
CDR3: CSATPVTDFFYGYTF

size: many
D: TRBD1
J: TRBJ1-6
V: TRBV11-2
DNA: TGTGCCAGCAGCTTGACAAGACAGGGGTCCACGGGTAATTCACCCCTCCACTTT
CDR3: CASSLTRQGSTGNSPLHF

size: -
D: -
J: TRBJ1-1
V: TRBV28
DNA: TGTGCCAGCTGTTTAGGGGGGACGAACACTGAAGCTTTCTTT
CDR3: CASCLGGTNTEAFF

size: many
D: -
J: TRBJ1-2
V: TRBV12-3/TRBV12-4
DNA: TGTGCCAGCCTTAAGGACGAAATCAACTATGGCTACACCTTC
CDR3: CASLKDEINYGYTF

size: many
D: -
J: TRBJ1-2
V: TRBV7-9
DNA: TGTGCCAGCAAGCCCGTCGCCAACTATGGCTACACCTTC
CDR3: CASKPVANYGYTF

size: -
D: -
J: TRBJ2-2
V: TRBV28
DNA: TGTGCCAGCAGTTTATGGCAGGGCGGCACCGGGGAGCTGTTTTTT
CDR3: CASSLWQGGTGELFF

size: many
D: -
J: TRBJ1-1
V: TRBV10-3
DNA: TGTGCCATCAGTGAGTCGGAGAGGACTGAAGCTTTCTTT
CDR3: CAISESERTEAFF

size: -
D: TRBD2
J: TRBJ2-3
V: TRBV15
DNA: TGTGCCACCAGCACGGGAATTGTGGGGCGGGGGGGCTCCTCAGATACGCAGTATTTT
CDR3: CATSTGIVGRGGSSDTQYF

size: -
D: TRBD1
J: TRBJ2-6
V: TRBV12-3/TRBV12-4
DNA: TGTGCCAGCACCCCGGGACAGGGGACGACTGGGGCCAACGTCCTGACTTTC
CDR3: CASTPGQGTTGANVLTF

size: many
D: -
J: TRBJ1-1
V: TRBV30
DNA: TGTGCCTGGAGTGTAGGGCAGAACACTGAAGCTTTCTTT
CDR3: CAWSVGQNTEAFF

size: many
D: -
J: TRBJ2-2
V: TRBV11-3
DNA: TGTGCCAGCAGCCCCCGGTCGAACACCGGGGAGCTGTTTTTT
CDR3: CASSPRSNTGELFF

size: once
D: -
J: TRBJ1-5
V: TRBV25-1
DNA: TGTGCCAGCAGTGACGACTCGGGGGATCATCAGCCCCAGCATTTT
CDR3: CASSDDSGDHQPQHF